This T cell receptor (beta chain) was documented in a study of graft-versus-host responses after intestinal transplantation. Whole-study context: In this cohort, recipients had multivisceral, liver-intestinal, or isolated intestinal transplants. Overall study findings and caveats: Early declines in HvG clones that occurred post-transplant were associated with peak circulating GvH clone levels.

There are 14 residues in the CDR3. Losses at the gene ends were 5 bases for V and 2 bases for J; bases not matched to a gene: 3. The germline V gene encodes CDR1 SGHAT and CDR2 FQNNGV. Sorting of proliferating CFSE-low CD3+CD4+ and CD3+CD8+ responders took place after the reaction. The method was immunoSEQ multiplex PCR; TCRdb's version includes in-frame clones alone and lacks a portion of them. The sample lists fewer than 25,000 clones, 50% to 65% occurring once. The sequence came from a human patient who received an intestinal transplant. The sequences come from alloreactive CD4+ T cells from a mixed lymphocyte reaction culture, collected before intestinal transplant. Noted subset: CFSE-low proliferating T cells sorted from roughly 6-day pre-transplant mixed lymphocyte reaction (GvH or HvG direction). The V gene is TRBV11-2, the J gene TRBJ1-3; 7 bases match TRBD1. The CDR3 reads CASSPDRAGNTIYF. CDR3 nucleotide sequence: TGTGCCAGCAGCCCCGACAGGGCTGGAAACACCATATATTTT.